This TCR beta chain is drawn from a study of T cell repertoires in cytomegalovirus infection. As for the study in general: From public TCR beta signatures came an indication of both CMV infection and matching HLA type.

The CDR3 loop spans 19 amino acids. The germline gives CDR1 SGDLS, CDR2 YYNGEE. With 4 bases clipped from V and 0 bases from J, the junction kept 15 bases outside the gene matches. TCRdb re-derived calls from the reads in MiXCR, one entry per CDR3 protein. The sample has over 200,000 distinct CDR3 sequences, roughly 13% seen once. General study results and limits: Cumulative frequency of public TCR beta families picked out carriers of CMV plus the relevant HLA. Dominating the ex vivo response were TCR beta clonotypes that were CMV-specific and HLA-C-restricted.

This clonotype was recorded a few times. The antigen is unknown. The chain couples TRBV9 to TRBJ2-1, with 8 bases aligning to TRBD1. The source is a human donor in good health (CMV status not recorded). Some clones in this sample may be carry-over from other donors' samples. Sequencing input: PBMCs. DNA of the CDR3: TGTGCCAGCAGCCCGAGACCACCGGGACAGGCTAGCTCCTACAATGAGCAGTTCTTC. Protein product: CASSPRPPGQASSYNEQFF.